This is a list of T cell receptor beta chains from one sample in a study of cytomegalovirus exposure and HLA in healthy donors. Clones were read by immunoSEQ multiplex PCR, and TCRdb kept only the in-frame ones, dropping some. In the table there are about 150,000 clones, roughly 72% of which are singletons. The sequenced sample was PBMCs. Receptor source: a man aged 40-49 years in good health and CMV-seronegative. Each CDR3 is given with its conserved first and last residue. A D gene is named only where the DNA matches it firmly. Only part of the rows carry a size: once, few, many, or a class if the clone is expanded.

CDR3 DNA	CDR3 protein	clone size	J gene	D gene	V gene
TGTGCCAGCAGCTCTACCAGGACAGGGGCCAGCCGGTTCTATGGCTACACCTTC	CASSSTRTGASRFYGYTF	few	TRBJ1-2	TRBD1	TRBV7-2
TGTGCCAGCAATCTCGACAGGGCTTGGAACATTCAGTACTTC	CASNLDRAWNIQYF	few	TRBJ2-4	TRBD1	TRBV28
TGTGCCAGCAGTTACCTCGGGACAGATACGCAGTATTTT	CASSYLGTDTQYF	NA	TRBJ2-3	NA	TRBV6-5
TGTGCCAGCAGCTTGAGGGGCCCCAGAGTAGGTTCGGAGACCCAGTACTTC	CASSLRGPRVGSETQYF	NA	TRBJ2-5	NA	TRBV5-5
TGTGCCAGCAGTACCCAGGGTTGGGGTAGCAATCAGCCCCAGCATTTT	CASSTQGWGSNQPQHF	NA	TRBJ1-5	NA	TRBV5-6
TGCGCCAGCAGAGATGCGGGGGGCAATCAGCCCCAGAATTTT	CASRDAGGNQPQNF	NA	TRBJ1-5	NA	TRBV10-1
TGTGCCAGTAGTATAGGACAGATAGCCAAAAACATTCAGTACTTC	CASSIGQIAKNIQYF	few	TRBJ2-4	NA	TRBV19
TGTGCCAGCAGTTACTCCAGGGAAGGTCCTACTTCACCCCTCCACTTT	CASSYSREGPTSPLHF	NA	TRBJ1-6	NA	TRBV6-5
TGCGCCAGCAGCCAAGGGACAGAAAACTATGGCTACACCTTC	CASSQGTENYGYTF	NA	TRBJ1-2	NA	TRBV4-3
TGCAGCGTTGAAGATGGGTCAGGTTACACAGATACGCAGTATTTT	CSVEDGSGYTDTQYF	NA	TRBJ2-3	NA	TRBV29-1
TGTGCCAGCAGTGAAATTACTAGCGGGAGGCGCTACGAGCAGTACTTC	CASSEITSGRRYEQYF	few	TRBJ2-7	TRBD2	TRBV6-1
TGTGCCAGCAGCTTAGATGCAGGGGCATACTACGAGCAGTACTTC	CASSLDAGAYYEQYF	once	TRBJ2-7	NA	TRBV7-8
TGTGCCAGCAATGGCCCAACAGGGCCGGATACGCAGTATTTT	CASNGPTGPDTQYF	NA	TRBJ2-3	NA	TRBV2
TGTGCCAGCAGCTTTGAGGCCCAGAACACTGAAGCTTTCTTT	CASSFEAQNTEAFF	NA	TRBJ1-1	NA	TRBV7-9
TGTGCCAGTAGTAGTCAGGGTGGTTCCACTGAAGCTTTCTTT	CASSSQGGSTEAFF	NA	TRBJ1-1	NA	TRBV19
TGTGCCAGTAGTATACCAGGGAGGGATACGCAGTATTTT	CASSIPGRDTQYF	NA	TRBJ2-3	NA	TRBV19
TGTGCCAGCAGTTCCCCACAGGGGCGCTACGAGCAGTACTTC	CASSSPQGRYEQYF	NA	TRBJ2-7	TRBD1	TRBV28
TGTGCCAGGGATCTTAAGGGGCGTAGGGGAAGCAATCAGCCCCAGCATTTT	CARDLKGRRGSNQPQHF	NA	TRBJ1-5	NA	TRBV2
TGCAGTGCTAGACAGTCCTACGAGCAGTACTTC	CSARQSYEQYF	once	TRBJ2-7	NA	TRBV20-1
TGTGCCAGCAGCTCAGGGTCAGGCACAGATACGCAGTATTTT	CASSSGSGTDTQYF	NA	TRBJ2-3	NA	TRBV7-3
TGTGCCAGCAGCCAAGAGACTAGAGCCAAAAACATTCAGTACTTC	CASSQETRAKNIQYF	once	TRBJ2-4	NA	TRBV4-2
TGTGCCAGCAGCTTAGCCCGCGGGAGCTCTGGAAACACCATATATTTT	CASSLARGSSGNTIYF	NA	TRBJ1-3	NA	TRBV7-8
TGTGCCAGCAGTGAAGGCTTAAGGGACTGGGGCTACACCTTC	CASSEGLRDWGYTF	NA	TRBJ1-2	NA	TRBV6-1
TGTGCCAGCAGTTACTCGGCCAACTCCTACGAGCAGTACTTC	CASSYSANSYEQYF	NA	TRBJ2-7	NA	TRBV6-5
TGTGCCAGCAGCTTAGATGGCGGGGGGCTCACAGATACGCAGTATTTT	CASSLDGGGLTDTQYF	NA	TRBJ2-3	TRBD2	TRBV7-9